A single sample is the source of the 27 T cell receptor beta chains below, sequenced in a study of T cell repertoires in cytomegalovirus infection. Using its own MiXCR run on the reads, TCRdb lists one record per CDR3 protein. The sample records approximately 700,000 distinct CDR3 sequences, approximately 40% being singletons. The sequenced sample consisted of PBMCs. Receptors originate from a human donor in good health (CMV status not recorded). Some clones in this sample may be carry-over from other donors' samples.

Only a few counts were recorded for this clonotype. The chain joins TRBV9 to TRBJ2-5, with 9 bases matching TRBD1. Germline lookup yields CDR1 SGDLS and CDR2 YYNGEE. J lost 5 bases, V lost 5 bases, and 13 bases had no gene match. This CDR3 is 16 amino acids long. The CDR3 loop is CASSPSTGGAWETQYF. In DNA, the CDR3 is TGTGCCAGCAGTCCAAGTACAGGGGGCGCTTGGGAGACCCAGTACTTC.

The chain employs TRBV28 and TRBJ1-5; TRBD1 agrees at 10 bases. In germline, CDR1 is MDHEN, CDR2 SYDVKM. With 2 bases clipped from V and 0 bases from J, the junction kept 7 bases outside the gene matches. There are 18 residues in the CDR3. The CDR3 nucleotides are TGTGCCAGCAGTTTAGGGGACAGGGGCCTTCATAGCAATCAGCCCCAGCATTTT. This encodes CASSLGDRGLHSNQPQHF.

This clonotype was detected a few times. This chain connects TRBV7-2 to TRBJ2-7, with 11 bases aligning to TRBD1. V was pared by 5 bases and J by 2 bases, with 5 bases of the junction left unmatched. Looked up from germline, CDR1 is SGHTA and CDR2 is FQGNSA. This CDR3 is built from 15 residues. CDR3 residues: CASSRGTGGAYEQYF. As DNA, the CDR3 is TGTGCCAGCAGCCGTGGGACAGGGGGGGCCTACGAGCAGTACTTC.

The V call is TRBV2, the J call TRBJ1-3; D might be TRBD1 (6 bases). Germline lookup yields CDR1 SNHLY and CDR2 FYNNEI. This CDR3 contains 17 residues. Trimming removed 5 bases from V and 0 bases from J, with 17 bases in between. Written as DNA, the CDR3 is TGTGCCAGCAGTAAGGACAGCCCCCGATTCTCTGGAAACACCATATATTTT. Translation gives CASSKDSPRFSGNTIYF.

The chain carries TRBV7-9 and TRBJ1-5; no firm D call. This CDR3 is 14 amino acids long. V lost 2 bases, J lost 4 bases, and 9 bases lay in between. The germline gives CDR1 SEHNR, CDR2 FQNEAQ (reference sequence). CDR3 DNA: TGTGCCAGCAGCTTACCCGGGGTTAATCAGCCCCAGCATTTT. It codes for CASSLPGVNQPQHF.

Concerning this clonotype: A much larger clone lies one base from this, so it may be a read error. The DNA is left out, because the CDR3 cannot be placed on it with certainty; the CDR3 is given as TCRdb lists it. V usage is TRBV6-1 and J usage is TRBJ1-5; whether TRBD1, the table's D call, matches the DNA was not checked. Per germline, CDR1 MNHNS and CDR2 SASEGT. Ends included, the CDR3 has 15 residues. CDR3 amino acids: CASILEGSAPGPQHF.

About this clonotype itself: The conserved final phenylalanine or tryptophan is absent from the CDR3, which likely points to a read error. CDR3 nucleotide sequence: TGCGCCAGCGCAATGGGGCAGGGGTCCTACGAGCAGTACTTA. This encodes CASAMGQGSYEQYL. The genes are TRBV5-1 and TRBJ2-7; perhaps TRBD1 as D (6 bases). With 7 bases removed from V and 1 base from J, the gap between germline ends came to 15 bases. The germline V gene encodes CDR1 SGHRS and CDR2 YFSETQ. This CDR3 is built from 14 residues.

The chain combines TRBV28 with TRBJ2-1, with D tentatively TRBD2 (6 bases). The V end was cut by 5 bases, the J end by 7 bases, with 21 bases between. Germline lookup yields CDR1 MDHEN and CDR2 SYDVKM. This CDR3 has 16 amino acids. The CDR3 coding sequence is TGTGCCAGCAGTCCCCCCGGTGGGCGGGGTGGAAATGAGCAGTTCTTC. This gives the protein CASSPPGGRGGNEQFF.

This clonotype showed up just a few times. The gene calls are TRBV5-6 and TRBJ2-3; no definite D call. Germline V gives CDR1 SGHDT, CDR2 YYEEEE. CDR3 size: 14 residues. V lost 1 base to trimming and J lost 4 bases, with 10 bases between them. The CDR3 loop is CASSLYYRSDTQYF. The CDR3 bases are TGTGCCAGCAGCTTGTACTATCGATCAGATACGCAGTATTTT.

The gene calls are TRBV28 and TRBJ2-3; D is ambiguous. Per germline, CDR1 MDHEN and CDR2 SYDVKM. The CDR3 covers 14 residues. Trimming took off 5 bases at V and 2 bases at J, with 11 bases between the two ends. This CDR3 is CASSIPQPTDTQYF. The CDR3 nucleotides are TGTGCCAGCAGTATCCCACAACCCACAGATACGCAGTATTTT.

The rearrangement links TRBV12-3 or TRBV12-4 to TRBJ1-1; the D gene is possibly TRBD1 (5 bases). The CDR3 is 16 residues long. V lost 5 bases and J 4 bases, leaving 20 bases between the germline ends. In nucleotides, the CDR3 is TGTGCCAGCAGTCGTACCTCGGGGGGTCTGGGCACTGAAGCTTTCTTT. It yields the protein CASSRTSGGLGTEAFF.

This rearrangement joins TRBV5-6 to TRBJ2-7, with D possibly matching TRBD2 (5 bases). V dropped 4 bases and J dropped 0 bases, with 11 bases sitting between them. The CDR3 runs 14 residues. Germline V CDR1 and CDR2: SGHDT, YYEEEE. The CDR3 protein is CASSQRPGSYEQYF. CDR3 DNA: TGTGCCAGCAGCCAGCGGCCGGGCTCCTACGAGCAGTACTTC.

This CDR3 reads CASSLSFSYRGGGNTEAFF. The CDR3 DNA is TGTGCCAGCAGCTTATCGTTTTCGTATAGAGGGGGTGGGAACACTGAAGCTTTCTTT. The chain combines TRBV11-2 with TRBJ1-1; D is possibly TRBD1 (6 bases). Per germline, CDR1 SGHAT and CDR2 FQNNGV. The CDR3 has 19 residues. Trimming removed 2 bases at V and 1 base at J, with 23 bases between.

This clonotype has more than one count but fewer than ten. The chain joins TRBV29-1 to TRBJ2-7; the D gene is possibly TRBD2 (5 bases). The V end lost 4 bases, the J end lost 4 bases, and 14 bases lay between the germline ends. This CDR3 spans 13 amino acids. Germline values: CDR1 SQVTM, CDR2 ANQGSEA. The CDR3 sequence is CSVVVSARYEQYF. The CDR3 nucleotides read TGCAGCGTTGTTGTTAGCGCCAGATACGAGCAGTACTTC.

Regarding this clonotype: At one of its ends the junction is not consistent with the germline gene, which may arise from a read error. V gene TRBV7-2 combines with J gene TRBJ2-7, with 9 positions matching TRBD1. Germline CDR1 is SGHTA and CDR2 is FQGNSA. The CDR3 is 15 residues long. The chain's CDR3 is CDSSPYPGQGYEHYF. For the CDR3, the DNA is TGTGACAGCAGCCCTTACCCGGGACAGGGCTACGAGCATTACTTC.

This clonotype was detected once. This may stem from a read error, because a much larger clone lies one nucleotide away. CDR3 DNA: TGTGCCAGCAGCTTTACCCCCCTAGGGCTAGCGAGAGTTCTGGATACGCAGTATTTT. This codes for CASSFTPLGLARVLDTQYF. The rearrangement links TRBV7-2 to TRBJ2-3; D perhaps matches TRBD2 (6 bases). The ends were cut back, 3 bases at V and 6 bases at J, with 28 bases in the middle. The CDR3 consists of 19 residues. From germline, CDR1 is SGHTA and CDR2 FQGNSA.

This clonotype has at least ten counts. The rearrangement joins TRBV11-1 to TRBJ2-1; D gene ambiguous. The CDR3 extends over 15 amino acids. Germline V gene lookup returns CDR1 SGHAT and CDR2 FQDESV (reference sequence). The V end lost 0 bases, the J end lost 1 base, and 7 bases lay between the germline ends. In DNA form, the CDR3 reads TGTGCCAGCAGCTTAGCAGGGTTTTCCTACAATGAGCAGTTCTTC. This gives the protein CASSLAGFSYNEQFF.

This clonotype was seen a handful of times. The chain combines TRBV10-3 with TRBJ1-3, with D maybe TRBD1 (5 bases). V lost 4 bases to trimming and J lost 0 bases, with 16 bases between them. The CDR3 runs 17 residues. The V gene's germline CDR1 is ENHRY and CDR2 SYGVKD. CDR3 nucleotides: TGTGCCATCAGTGCGTTATCCGGGACGGTCTCTGGAAACACCATATATTTT. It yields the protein CAISALSGTVSGNTIYF.

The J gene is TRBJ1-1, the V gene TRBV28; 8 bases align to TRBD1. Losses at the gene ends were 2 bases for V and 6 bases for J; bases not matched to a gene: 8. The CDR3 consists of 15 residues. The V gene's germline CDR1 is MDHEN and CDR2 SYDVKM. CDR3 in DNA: TGTGCCAGCAGTTTACCCGGACAGGGTTGGTCTGAAGCTTTCTTT. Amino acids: CASSLPGQGWSEAFF.

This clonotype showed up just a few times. This chain's CDR3 is CASSLQVRNEQFF. DNA of the CDR3: TGTGCCAGCAGTTTACAGGTGAGGAATGAGCAGTTCTTC. The chain is built from TRBV27 and TRBJ2-1; D unclear. This CDR3 has 13 amino acids. V lost 2 bases, J lost 7 bases, and 9 bases lay in between. Germline V lookup: CDR1 MNHEY, CDR2 SMNVEV (reference sequence).

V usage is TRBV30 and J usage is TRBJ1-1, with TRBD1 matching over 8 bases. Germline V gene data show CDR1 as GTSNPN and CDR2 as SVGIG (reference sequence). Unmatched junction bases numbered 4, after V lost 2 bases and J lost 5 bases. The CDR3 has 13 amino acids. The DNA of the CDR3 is TGTGCCTGGAGTCTACAGGGGGGGACTGAAGCTTTCTTT. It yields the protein CAWSLQGGTEAFF.

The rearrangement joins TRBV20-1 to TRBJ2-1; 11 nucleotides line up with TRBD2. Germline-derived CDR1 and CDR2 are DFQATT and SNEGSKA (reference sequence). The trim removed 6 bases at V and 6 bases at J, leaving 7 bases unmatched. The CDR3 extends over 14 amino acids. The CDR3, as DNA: TGCAGTGCATCTACTAGCGGGGGATCCAATGAGCAGTTCTTC. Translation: CSASTSGGSNEQFF.

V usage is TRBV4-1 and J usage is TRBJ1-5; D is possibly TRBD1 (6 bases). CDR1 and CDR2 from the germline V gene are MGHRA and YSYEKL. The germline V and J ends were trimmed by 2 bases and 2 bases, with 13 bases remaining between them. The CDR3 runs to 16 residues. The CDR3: CASSQSPGAGNQPQHF. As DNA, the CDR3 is TGCGCCAGCAGCCAATCTCCGGGGGCGGGCAATCAGCCCCAGCATTTT.

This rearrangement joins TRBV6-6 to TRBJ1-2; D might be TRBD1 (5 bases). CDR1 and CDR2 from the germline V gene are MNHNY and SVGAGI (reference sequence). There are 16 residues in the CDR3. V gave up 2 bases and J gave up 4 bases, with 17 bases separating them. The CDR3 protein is CASSYGRGEGTYGYTF. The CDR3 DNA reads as TGTGCCAGCAGTTACGGGCGCGGGGAGGGGACCTATGGCTACACCTTC.

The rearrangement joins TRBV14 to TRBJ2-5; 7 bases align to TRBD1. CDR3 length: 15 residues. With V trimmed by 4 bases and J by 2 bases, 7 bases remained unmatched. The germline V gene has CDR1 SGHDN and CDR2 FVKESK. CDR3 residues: CASSRGTVYQETQYF. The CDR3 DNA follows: TGTGCCAGCAGCCGTGGGACAGTTTATCAAGAGACCCAGTACTTC.

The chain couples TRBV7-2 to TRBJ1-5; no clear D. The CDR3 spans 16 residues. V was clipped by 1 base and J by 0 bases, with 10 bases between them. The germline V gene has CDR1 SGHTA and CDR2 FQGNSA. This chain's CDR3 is CASSLDPSDSNQPQHF. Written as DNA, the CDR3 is TGTGCCAGCAGCTTAGACCCGAGTGATAGCAATCAGCCCCAGCATTTT.

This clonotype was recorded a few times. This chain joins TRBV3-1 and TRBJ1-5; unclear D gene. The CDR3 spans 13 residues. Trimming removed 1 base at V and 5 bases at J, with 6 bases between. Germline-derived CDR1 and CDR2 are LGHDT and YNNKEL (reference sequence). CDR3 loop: CASSQAYDQPQHF. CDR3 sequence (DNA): TGTGCCAGCAGCCAAGCGTATGATCAGCCCCAGCATTTT.